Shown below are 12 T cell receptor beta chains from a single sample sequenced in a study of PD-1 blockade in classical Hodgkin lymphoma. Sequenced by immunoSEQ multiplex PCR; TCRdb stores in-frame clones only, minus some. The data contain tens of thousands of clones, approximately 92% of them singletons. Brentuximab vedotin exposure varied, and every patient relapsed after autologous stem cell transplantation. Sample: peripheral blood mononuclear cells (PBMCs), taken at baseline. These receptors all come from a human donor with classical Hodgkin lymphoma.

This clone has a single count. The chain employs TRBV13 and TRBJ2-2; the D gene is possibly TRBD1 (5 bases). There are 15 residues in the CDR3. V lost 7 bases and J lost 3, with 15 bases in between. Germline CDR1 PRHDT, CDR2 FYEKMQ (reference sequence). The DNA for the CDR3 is TGTGCCAGCACCGAGACAGACTTTTACACCGGGGAGCTGTTTTTT. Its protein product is CASTETDFYTGELFF.

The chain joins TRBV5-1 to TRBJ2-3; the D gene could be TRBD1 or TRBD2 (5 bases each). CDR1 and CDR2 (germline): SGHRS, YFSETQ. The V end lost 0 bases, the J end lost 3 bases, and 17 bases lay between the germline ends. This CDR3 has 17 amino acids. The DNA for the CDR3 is TGCGCCAGCAGCTTGGCGCCGGGACCTAGGACGACAGATACGCAGTATTTT. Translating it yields CASSLAPGPRTTDTQYF.

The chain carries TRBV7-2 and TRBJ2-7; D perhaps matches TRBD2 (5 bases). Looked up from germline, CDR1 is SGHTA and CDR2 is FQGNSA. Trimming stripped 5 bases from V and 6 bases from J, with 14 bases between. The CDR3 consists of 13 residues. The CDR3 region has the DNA TGTGCCAGCAGCCAAAGGAGGACCGGCGAGCAGTACTTC. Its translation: CASSQRRTGEQYF.

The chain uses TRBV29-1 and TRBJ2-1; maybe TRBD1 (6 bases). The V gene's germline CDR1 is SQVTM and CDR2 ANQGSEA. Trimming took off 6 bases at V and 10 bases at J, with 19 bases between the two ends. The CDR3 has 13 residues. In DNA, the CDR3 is TGCAGCGTGCTCCTCGACAGGACCTGGGAGCAGTTCTTC. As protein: CSVLLDRTWEQFF.

The CDR3 here is CASSTTGAENEQFF. For the CDR3, the DNA is TGCGCCAGCAGCACGACAGGGGCCGAAAATGAGCAGTTCTTC. The chain joins TRBV5-1 to TRBJ2-1; the match to TRBD1 covers 8 bases. The trim removed 4 bases at V and 7 bases at J, leaving 7 bases unmatched. The CDR3 is 14 residues long. Per germline, CDR1 SGHRS and CDR2 YFSETQ.

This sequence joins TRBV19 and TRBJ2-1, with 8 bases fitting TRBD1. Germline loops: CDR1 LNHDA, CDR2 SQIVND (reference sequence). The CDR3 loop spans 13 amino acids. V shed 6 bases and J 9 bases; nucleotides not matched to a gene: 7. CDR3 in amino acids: CASSGTGWAEQFF. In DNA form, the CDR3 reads TGTGCCAGTAGCGGGACAGGTTGGGCTGAGCAGTTCTTC. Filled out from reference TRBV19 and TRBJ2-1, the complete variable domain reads DGGITQSPKYLFRKEGQNVTLSCEQNLNHDAMYWYRQDPGQGLRLIYYSQIVNDFQKGDIAEGYSVSREKKESFPLTVTSAQKNPTAFYLCASSGTGWAEQFFGPGTRLTVL.

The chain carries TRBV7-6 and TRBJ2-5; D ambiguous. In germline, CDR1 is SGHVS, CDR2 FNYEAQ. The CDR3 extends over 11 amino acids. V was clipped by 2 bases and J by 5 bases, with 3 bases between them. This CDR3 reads CASSLTETQYF. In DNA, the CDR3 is TGTGCCAGCAGCTTAACGGAGACCCAGTACTTC.

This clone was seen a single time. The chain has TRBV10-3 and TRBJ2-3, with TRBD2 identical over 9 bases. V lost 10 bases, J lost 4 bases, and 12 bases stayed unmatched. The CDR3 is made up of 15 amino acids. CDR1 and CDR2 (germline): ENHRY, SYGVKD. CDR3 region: CATQDPSGVADTQYF. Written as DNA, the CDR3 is TGTGCCACCCAAGACCCTAGCGGGGTCGCAGATACGCAGTATTTT.

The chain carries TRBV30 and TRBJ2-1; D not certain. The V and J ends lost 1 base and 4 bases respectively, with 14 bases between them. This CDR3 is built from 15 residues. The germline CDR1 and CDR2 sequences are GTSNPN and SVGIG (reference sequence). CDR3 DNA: TGTGCCTGGAGTGCCAATAGTGCCCAATACAATGAGCAGTTCTTC. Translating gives CAWSANSAQYNEQFF.

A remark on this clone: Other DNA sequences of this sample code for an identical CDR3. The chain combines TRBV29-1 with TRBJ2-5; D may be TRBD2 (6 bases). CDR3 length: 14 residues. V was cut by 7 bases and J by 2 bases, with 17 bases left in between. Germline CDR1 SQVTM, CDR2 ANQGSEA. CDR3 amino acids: CSAGGGGAQETQYF. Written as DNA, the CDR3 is TGCAGCGCCGGGGGTGGGGGTGCACAAGAGACCCAGTACTTC. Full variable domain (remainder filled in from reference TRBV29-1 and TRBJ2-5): SAVISQKPSRDICQRGTSLTIQCQVDSQVTMMFWYRQQPGQSLTLIATANQGSEATYESGFVIDKFPISRPNLTFSTLTVSNMSPEDSSIYLCSAGGGGAQETQYFGPGTRLLVL.

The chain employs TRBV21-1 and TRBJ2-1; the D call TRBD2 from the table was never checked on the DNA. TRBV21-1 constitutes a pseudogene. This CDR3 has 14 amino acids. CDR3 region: CASARKGGKNEQFF. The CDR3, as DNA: TGTGCCAGCGCCCGAAAGGGAGGAAAAAATGAGCAGTTCTTC.

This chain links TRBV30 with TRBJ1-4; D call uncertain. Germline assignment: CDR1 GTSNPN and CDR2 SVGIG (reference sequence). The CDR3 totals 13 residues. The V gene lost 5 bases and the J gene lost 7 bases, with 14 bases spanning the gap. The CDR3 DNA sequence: TGTGCCTGGTCTTGGCGACGGGGTGAAAAACTGTTTTTT. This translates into CAWSWRRGEKLFF. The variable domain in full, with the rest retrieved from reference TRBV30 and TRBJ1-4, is SQTIHQWPATLVQPVGSPLSLECTVEGTSNPNLYWYRQAAGRGLQLLFYSVGIGQISSEVPQNLSASRPQDRQFILSSKKLLLSDSGFYLCAWSWRRGEKLFFGSGTQLSVL.